This paragraph reports one TCR beta chain. The ends were cut back, 2 bases at V and 0 bases at J, with 12 bases in the middle. CDR3 length: 16 residues. Germline CDR1 LGHNA, CDR2 YNFKEQ. This sample is drawn from a study of T cell changes during pregnancy in multiple sclerosis. Libraries were prepared by immunoSEQ multiplex PCR; TCRdb keeps only in-frame clonotypes and omits some of them. The sample records roughly 80,000 clones, roughly nine tenths being singletons. The sequencing here drew on peripheral blood, taken before pregnancy. The sequence was collected from a female donor with multiple sclerosis, enrolled in a pregnancy study. The J gene is TRBJ2-3, the V gene TRBV4-2; a possible D gene is TRBD2 (6 bases). Here the CDR3 DNA reads TGTGCCAGCAGCCAACCCGGGACTCGAAGCACAGATACGCAGTATTTT. Its protein product is CASSQPGTRSTDTQYF.